The 4 T cell receptor beta chains given below trace back to one sample, sequenced in a study of T cell changes during pregnancy in multiple sclerosis. TCRdb's copy holds only in-frame clones and misses some; the assay was immunoSEQ multiplex PCR. This sample has around 80,000 clones, with about 93% found just once. The specimen was peripheral blood, collected in the second trimester of pregnancy. These receptors originate from a female donor in good health, enrolled as a control in a pregnancy study.

The count of this clone is one. J is TRBJ2-3 and V is TRBV5-5; 7 nucleotides align to TRBD2. The germline V gene has CDR1 SGHKS and CDR2 YYEKEE (reference sequence). V gave up 7 bases and J gave up 4 bases; unmatched junction bases: 9. This CDR3 contains 14 residues. The CDR3 bases are TGTGCCAGCCGGACTTTGGCGGGAGCAGATACGCAGTATTTT. Amino acid sequence: CASRTLAGADTQYF. Based on the CDR3 plus reference TRBV5-5 and TRBJ2-3, the full variable domain is DAGVTQSPTHLIKTRGQQVTLRCSPISGHKSVSWYQQVLGQGPQFIFQYYEKEERGRGNFPDRFSARQFPNYSSELNVNALLLGDSALYLCASRTLAGADTQYFGPGTRLTVL.

The table lists this clone with a count of one. V and J are TRBV6-4 and TRBJ2-4; 8 bases fit TRBD1. The CDR3 is 16 residues long. Germline values: CDR1 MRHNA, CDR2 SNTAGT. V was pared by 7 bases and J by 1 base, with 9 bases of the junction left unmatched. CDR3 residues: CASTVGQGRAKNIQYF. CDR3 sequence (DNA): TGTGCCAGCACCGTTGGACAGGGCAGGGCCAAAAACATTCAGTACTTC.

This chain links TRBV28 with TRBJ2-7; D is perhaps TRBD2 (6 bases). This CDR3 is built from 14 residues. Germline assignment: CDR1 MDHEN and CDR2 SYDVKM. Trimming pared 3 bases from V and 5 bases from J, leaving 14 bases between. The CDR3 DNA is TGTGCCAGCAGTTTGGAGGGTTTTGCGGACGAGCAGTACTTC. Residues: CASSLEGFADEQYF.

V is TRBV18 and J is TRBJ1-4; 8 bases fit TRBD1. The CDR3 is 15 amino acids. V gave up 5 bases and J gave up 5 bases; unmatched junction bases: 7. Germline V gene data show CDR1 as KGHSH and CDR2 as LQKENI. The CDR3 DNA reads TGTGCCAGCTCATCAGGACAGGGCGGGAATGAAAAACTGTTTTTT. It translates to CASSSGQGGNEKLFF.